The 28 T cell receptor beta chains below all came from one sample that was sequenced in a study of T-cell reconstitution after alpha-beta-depleted transplantation in children. TCRbeta library construction was performed incorporating unique molecular identifiers. TCRdb used MiXCR to reprocess the PCR reads, holding one entry per CDR3 protein. This table holds approximately 240,000 distinct CDR3 sequences, approximately 9.7% found once. The material sequenced was PBMCs from the stem cell graft donor, taken from the stem cell graft. Source of these receptors: a human donor who donated a stem cell graft to a child with SCID.

This clonotype was counted at least ten times. The V gene is TRBV28, the J gene TRBJ2-7; TRBD1 agrees at 8 bases. CDR1 and CDR2 from the germline V gene are MDHEN and SYDVKM. The trim removed 6 bases at V and 6 bases at J, leaving 10 bases unmatched. The CDR3 loop spans 14 amino acids. CDR3 nucleotides: TGTGCCAGCAGCAAGCGGACAGGGTTTGGCGAGCAGTACTTC. It translates to CASSKRTGFGEQYF. Based on the CDR3 plus reference TRBV28 and TRBJ2-7, the full variable domain is DVKVTQSSRYLVKRTGEKVFLECVQDMDHENMFWYRQDPGLGLRLIYFSYDVKMKEKGDIPEGYSVSREKKERFSLILESASTNQTSMYLCASSKRTGFGEQYFGPGTRLTVT.

This clonotype has a count of ten or more. The J gene is TRBJ2-7, the V gene TRBV12-3 or TRBV12-4; no reliable D call. This CDR3 is 15 amino acids long. The ends were cut back, 6 bases at V and 3 bases at J, with 18 bases in the middle. CDR3: CASRPELSRHYEQYF. CDR3 bases: TGTGCCAGCAGACCAGAGCTAAGCAGACACTACGAGCAGTACTTC.

The rearrangement uses TRBV3-1 and TRBJ1-6; D not resolved. Trimming removed 4 bases from V and 8 bases from J, with 15 bases in between. CDR1 is LGHDT, CDR2 YNNKEL, per germline (reference sequence). The CDR3 is made up of 15 amino acids. Written as DNA, the CDR3 is TGTGCCAGCAGCCCCATGCCGGGATTTCATTCACCCCTCCACTTT. Encoded protein: CASSPMPGFHSPLHF.

The sample holds many counts of this clonotype. V and J are TRBV20-1 and TRBJ2-1; 11 nucleotides agree with TRBD2. CDR1 DFQATT and CDR2 SNEGSKA come from the germline V gene (reference sequence). The J segment lost 2 bases and the V segment lost 6 bases, leaving 9 bases of the junction unmatched. CDR3 length equals 16 residues. This CDR3 is CSATDTSGGTYNEQFF. DNA of the CDR3: TGCAGTGCGACTGATACTAGCGGGGGTACCTACAATGAGCAGTTCTTC.

The sample holds a few counts of this clonotype. The chain links TRBV20-1 to TRBJ2-7, with 8 nucleotides matching TRBD2. The ends lost 4 bases at V and 1 base at J; junction bases unmatched: 18. Germline CDR1 and CDR2: DFQATT and SNEGSKA (reference sequence). This CDR3 has 18 amino acids. The CDR3 protein is CSATRPVLGGGRSYEQYF. As DNA, the CDR3 is TGCAGTGCTACCCGGCCGGTCTTGGGCGGGGGGCGTTCCTACGAGCAGTACTTC.

This clonotype was counted ten times or more. V and J are TRBV18 and TRBJ1-6; D is unresolved. The V end was cut by 3 bases, the J end by 10 bases, with 10 bases between. The germline gives CDR1 KGHSH, CDR2 LQKENI. The length of the CDR3 is 13 residues. The CDR3 spells CASSPDGSSPLHF. The CDR3 DNA reads as TGTGCCAGCTCACCCGATGGTTCCTCACCCCTCCACTTT.

This clonotype came up many times. The rearrangement joins TRBV7-9 to TRBJ1-4, with TRBD1 identical over 10 bases. CDR3 size: 16 residues. Unmatched junction bases numbered 12, after V lost 4 bases and J lost 10 bases. CDR1 and CDR2 (germline): SEHNR, FQNEAQ (reference sequence). CDR3 nucleotide sequence: TGTGCCAGCAGCTCACCTTCCGGGACAGGGGCGGTAAAACTGTTTTTT. Translation gives CASSSPSGTGAVKLFF.

This clonotype was counted ten times or more. This chain links TRBV12-3 or TRBV12-4 with TRBJ1-3; no clear D gene. V was trimmed by 9 bases and J by 0 bases, leaving 6 bases between them. The CDR3 contains 12 residues. CDR3 coding DNA: TGTGCCAGTTTTTTCTCTGGAAACACCATATATTTT. Its translation is CASFFSGNTIYF.

This chain links TRBV7-2 with TRBJ2-3, with 16 bases that match TRBD2. CDR3 length: 18 amino acids. With V trimmed by 2 bases and J by 4 bases, 6 bases remained unmatched. Germline CDR1 and CDR2: SGHTA and FQGNSA. The CDR3, as DNA: TGTGCCAGCAGCTTAACGGGACTAGCGGGGGGGATACCAGATACGCAGTATTTT. Its protein product is CASSLTGLAGGIPDTQYF.

This clonotype was picked up many times. The rearrangement links TRBV3-1 to TRBJ2-5, with a weak D call TRBD2 (6 bases). This CDR3 spans 12 amino acids. The ends were cut back, 6 bases at V and 5 bases at J, with 10 bases in the middle. The germline gives CDR1 LGHDT, CDR2 YNNKEL (reference sequence). CDR3 coding DNA: TGTGCCAGCAGATACGGAGGGGAGACCCAGTACTTC. This codes for CASRYGGETQYF.

This clonotype was picked up many times. This chain uses TRBV5-1 with TRBJ1-1; 8 bases fit TRBD1. With V trimmed by 4 bases and J by 3 bases, 8 bases remained unmatched. The germline gives CDR1 SGHRS, CDR2 YFSETQ. This CDR3 is 15 amino acids long. As DNA, the CDR3 is TGCGCCAGCAGCATAGGACAGGGCAGTGACACTGAAGCTTTCTTT. It specifies CASSIGQGSDTEAFF.

This clonotype was detected only a few times. This chain's CDR3 is CSVGGQDVPQDTQYF. As DNA, the CDR3 is TGCAGCGTTGGAGGACAGGACGTACCTCAGGATACGCAGTATTTT. The chain is built from TRBV29-1 and TRBJ2-3; 7 bases align to TRBD1. Germline CDR1 is SQVTM and CDR2 is ANQGSEA. CDR3 length: 15 residues. With 4 bases clipped from V and 6 bases from J, the junction kept 13 bases outside the gene matches.

This clonotype was detected many times. This sequence joins TRBV4-1 and TRBJ1-1; no clear D. The germline gives CDR1 MGHRA, CDR2 YSYEKL. This CDR3 comprises 16 residues. V shed 1 base and J shed 1 base, with 13 bases lying between them. In nucleotides, the CDR3 is TGCGCCAGCAGCCAAGGCTGGACCTATACGAACACTGAAGCTTTCTTT. This translates into CASSQGWTYTNTEAFF.

The sample holds many counts of this clonotype. The chain couples TRBV3-1 to TRBJ1-2; no reliable D call. V was trimmed by 1 base and J by 4 bases, leaving 13 bases between them. CDR1 and CDR2 (germline): LGHDT, YNNKEL (reference sequence). The length of the CDR3 is 15 residues. The CDR3 DNA sequence: TGTGCCAGCAGCCAAGGAAGGGAGCCCGTCTATGGCTACACCTTC. Amino acids: CASSQGREPVYGYTF.

This clonotype occurred many times. The CDR3 spells CSARDNRGAGQPQHF. The CDR3 region has the DNA TGCAGTGCTAGAGATAATCGGGGGGCGGGGCAGCCCCAGCATTTT. The chain has TRBV20-1 and TRBJ1-5; TRBD1 might be the D (6 bases). This CDR3 is 15 amino acids long. Germline CDR1 reads DFQATT; CDR2 reads SNEGSKA (reference sequence). The V end was cut by 0 bases, the J end by 7 bases, with 16 bases between.

The sample holds many counts of this clonotype. This chain joins TRBV7-2 and TRBJ2-7; 12 bases fit TRBD1. After removal of 5 bases from V and 6 bases from J, the junction contained 11 bases not matched to a gene. The CDR3 sequence is 16 residues long. Per germline, CDR1 SGHTA and CDR2 FQGNSA. The CDR3 DNA reads TGTGCCAGCAGCCTGGGGGCGGGACAGGGGGCTAGCGAGCAGTACTTC. Protein sequence: CASSLGAGQGASEQYF.

This clonotype was observed many times. This chain joins TRBV3-1 and TRBJ1-1, with 8 bases aligning to TRBD1. The CDR3 covers 13 residues. The V gene end was trimmed by 3 bases and the J gene end by 5 bases; junction bases not matched to a gene: 2. Germline V gene sequence: CDR1 LGHDT, CDR2 YNNKEL (reference sequence). The CDR3: CASSHRGQTEAFF. Written as DNA, the CDR3 is TGTGCCAGCAGCCACAGGGGGCAGACTGAAGCTTTCTTT.

This clonotype was seen at least ten times. The rearrangement uses TRBV25-1 and TRBJ1-6, with a possible D match to TRBD1 (5 bases). This CDR3 contains 14 residues. V was clipped by 2 bases and J by 7 bases, with 9 bases between them. Germline V gene lookup returns CDR1 MGHDK and CDR2 SYGVNS. The CDR3 DNA follows: TGTGCCAGCAGTGAAGGTCCAGGGAATTCACCCCTCCACTTT. This encodes CASSEGPGNSPLHF.

This clonotype was recorded at least ten times. This rearrangement joins TRBV6-4 to TRBJ1-6; possibly TRBD1 for D (5 bases). Germline lookup yields CDR1 MRHNA and CDR2 SNTAGT. This CDR3 contains 19 residues. Deletions cut 6 bases from V and 5 bases from J, with 26 bases between. The CDR3 reads CASSPQTRDGIADNSPLHF. The CDR3 coding sequence is TGTGCCAGCAGCCCTCAAACACGGGACGGAATCGCGGATAATTCACCCCTCCACTTT.

This clonotype was detected many times. This chain links TRBV12-3 or TRBV12-4 with TRBJ2-7; 7 nucleotides line up with TRBD1. J gave up 3 bases and V 5 bases, and 7 bases lay outside the gene matches. The CDR3 consists of 14 residues. Here the CDR3 reads CASSLQGPFYEQYF. The CDR3 DNA is TGTGCCAGCAGTCTACAGGGGCCCTTCTACGAGCAGTACTTC.

This clonotype was detected ten times or more. This rearrangement joins TRBV2 to TRBJ2-1; D not certain. Between the trimmed V and J ends, which lost 3 bases and 12 bases, there was a span of 9 bases. This CDR3 is 11 amino acids long. The germline gives CDR1 SNHLY, CDR2 FYNNEI. The CDR3 spells CASSDRVGQFF. CDR3 DNA: TGTGCCAGCAGTGATCGGGTGGGGCAGTTCTTC. Complete variable domain (other parts from reference TRBV2 and TRBJ2-1): EPEVTQTPSHQVTQMGQEVILRCVPISNHLYFYWYRQILGQKVEFLVSFYNNEISEKSEIFDDQFSVERPDGSNFTLKIRSTKLEDSAMYFCASSDRVGQFFGPGTRLTVL.

This clonotype was counted at least ten times. The V and J genes are TRBV6-5 and TRBJ1-4; possible D gene TRBD1, 6 bases. The CDR3 runs 16 residues. CDR1 and CDR2 (germline): MNHEY, SVGAGI. V dropped 6 bases and J dropped 0 bases, with 14 bases sitting between them. The CDR3 DNA follows: TGTGCCAGCAGGGGCCGGACAGCCCCAACTAATGAAAAACTGTTTTTT. It encodes CASRGRTAPTNEKLFF.

This clonotype came up many times. This sequence joins TRBV28 and TRBJ2-5; either TRBD1 or TRBD2 may fit D (6 bases each). This CDR3 is built from 16 residues. CDR1 and CDR2 from the germline V gene are MDHEN and SYDVKM. Trimming stripped 1 base from V and 1 base from J, with 13 bases between. CDR3 sequence reads: CASSLFPGAAQETQYF. The CDR3 region has the DNA TGTGCCAGCAGTTTATTTCCGGGGGCAGCCCAAGAGACCCAGTACTTC.

This clonotype showed up just once. This chain joins TRBV20-1 and TRBJ2-5, with 7 bases fitting TRBD2. V lost 3 bases and J lost 8; bases outside the gene matches: 6. The CDR3 totals 12 residues. CDR1 DFQATT and CDR2 SNEGSKA come from the germline V gene (reference sequence). The CDR3 sequence is CSARDQRDTQYF. The DNA of the CDR3 is TGCAGTGCTAGGGACCAGCGGGACACCCAGTACTTC.

This clonotype was detected ten times or more. This sequence joins TRBV12-3 or TRBV12-4 and TRBJ2-3; 16 nucleotides line up with TRBD2. V lost 5 bases to trimming and J lost 3 bases; unmatched junction nucleotides: 5. This CDR3 contains 17 residues. CDR3 bases: TGTGCCAGCAGTGGGACTAGCGGGGGGGCCGGTACAGATACGCAGTATTTT. As protein: CASSGTSGGAGTDTQYF.

This clonotype was seen many times. The rearrangement links TRBV5-1 to TRBJ2-1; 10 positions agree with TRBD1. The CDR3 is 16 residues long. Germline CDR1 is SGHRS and CDR2 is YFSETQ. The V gene end was trimmed by 0 bases and the J gene end by 5 bases; junction bases not matched to a gene: 5. As DNA, the CDR3 is TGCGCCAGCAGCTTGGGGTCGGGACAGGGGAACAATGAGCAGTTCTTC. As protein: CASSLGSGQGNNEQFF. Variable domain in full (rest from reference TRBV5-1 and TRBJ2-1): KAGVTQTPRYLIKTRGQQVTLSCSPISGHRSVSWYQQTPGQGLQFLFEYFSETQRNKGNFPGRFSGRQFSNSRSEMNVSTLELGDSALYLCASSLGSGQGNNEQFFGPGTRLTVL.

This clonotype came up many times. The chain uses TRBV20-1 and TRBJ1-5, with D possibly being TRBD1 (6 bases). Germline V gene data show CDR1 as DFQATT and CDR2 as SNEGSKA (reference sequence). V lost 5 bases, J lost 0 bases, and 14 bases lay in between. This CDR3 has 15 residues. The CDR3 loop is CSALQGAHSNQPQHF. The CDR3 coding sequence is TGCAGTGCTCTACAGGGTGCCCATAGCAATCAGCCCCAGCATTTT.

This clonotype appeared many times. The rearrangement uses TRBV5-1 and TRBJ1-5; D not resolved. Trimming pared 2 bases from V and 0 bases from J, leaving 18 bases between. The germline CDR1 and CDR2 sequences are SGHRS and YFSETQ. The CDR3 covers 18 residues. The CDR3 bases are TGCGCCAGCAGCTTCGATAGAGACAAGCCTCTTAGCAATCAGCCCCAGCATTTT. It encodes CASSFDRDKPLSNQPQHF.